A single sample gave rise to the 28 T cell receptor beta chains below, sequenced in a study of blood T cell repertoires in COVID-19. Sequenced by immunoSEQ multiplex PCR; TCRdb stores in-frame clones only, minus some. The data show under 100,000 clones, 80% to 90% seen once. The sample comprised peripheral blood. These receptors were taken from a human donor in a cohort sampled during active COVID-19.

This sequence joins TRBV4-2 and TRBJ2-1; tentative D call: TRBD1 (6 bases). Germline V gene lookup returns CDR1 LGHNA and CDR2 YNFKEQ. V lost 0 bases, J lost 6 bases, and 12 bases lay in between. This CDR3 is 15 amino acids long. CDR3 residues: CASSQEGEGGNEQFF. The CDR3 nucleotides read TGTGCCAGCAGCCAAGAGGGGGAAGGGGGCAATGAGCAGTTCTTC.

This clone was recorded once. The chain carries TRBV11-2 and TRBJ1-2, with D hard to call. The CDR3 runs to 15 residues. With 4 bases removed from V and 8 bases from J, the gap between germline ends came to 20 bases. CDR1 and CDR2 from the germline V gene are SGHAT and FQNNGV. The CDR3 here is CASSSLTVPSRGYTF. The DNA of the CDR3 is TGTGCCAGCAGCTCCCTTACGGTCCCGTCTAGAGGCTACACCTTC.

This chain connects TRBV5-1 to TRBJ2-7; possibly TRBD1 for D (5 bases). Germline CDR1 SGHRS, CDR2 YFSETQ. The CDR3 contains 14 residues. The germline V and J ends were trimmed by 5 bases and 2 bases, with 14 bases remaining between them. The CDR3 reads CASRIDSTPYEQYF. The CDR3 DNA reads TGCGCCAGCAGAATAGACAGTACCCCCTACGAGCAGTACTTC.

This CDR3 reads CASSSFRRPPSNEQFF. The CDR3, as DNA: TGTGCCAGCAGCAGCTTCAGGAGGCCACCCTCTAATGAGCAGTTCTTC. The V call is TRBV7-2, the J call TRBJ2-1; weak D call: TRBD2 (5 bases). Trimming pared 5 bases from V and 7 bases from J, leaving 21 bases between. The CDR3 sequence is 16 residues long. The germline V gene encodes CDR1 SGHTA and CDR2 FQGNSA.

The chain employs TRBV7-8 and TRBJ1-2; perhaps TRBD1 as D (6 bases). Trimming took off 1 base at V and 10 bases at J, with 22 bases between the two ends. CDR1 is SGHVS, CDR2 FQNEAQ, per germline. There are 16 residues in the CDR3. The chain's CDR3 is CASSLEQGRPIMDYTF. In DNA form, the CDR3 reads TGTGCCAGCAGCTTAGAACAGGGAAGGCCAATAATGGACTACACCTTC.

The V and J genes are TRBV7-8 and TRBJ1-5, with D unresolved. V was shortened by 5 bases and J by 5 bases, with 10 bases between the two germline ends. CDR3 size: 13 residues. CDR1 SGHVS and CDR2 FQNEAQ come from the germline V gene. The CDR3 DNA is TGTGCCAGCAGCCGTTCCCTCTATCAGCCCCAGCATTTT. It codes for CASSRSLYQPQHF.

CDR3 amino acids: CASSLTGDSYNEQFF. CDR3 in DNA: TGTGCCAGCAGCTTGACAGGCGACTCCTACAATGAGCAGTTCTTC. The chain recombines TRBV7-3 with TRBJ2-1, with D maybe TRBD1 (6 bases). This CDR3 region has 15 residues. The ends were cut back, 3 bases at V and 0 bases at J, with 9 bases in the middle. The germline V gene encodes CDR1 SGHTA and CDR2 FQGTGA.

J is TRBJ2-4 and V is TRBV5-4; 8 nucleotides agree with TRBD2. The CDR3 extends over 16 amino acids. V dropped 1 base and J dropped 1; count of bases not matched to a gene: 4. CDR1 and CDR2 (germline): SGHNT, YYREEE (reference sequence). The CDR3 protein is CASSLKAGVAKNIQYF. The CDR3 DNA reads TGTGCCAGCAGCTTGAAAGCGGGGGTTGCCAAAAACATTCAGTACTTC.

The J gene is TRBJ2-7, the V gene TRBV5-8; TRBD1 is a possible D gene (6 bases). This CDR3 has 15 amino acids. V dropped 0 bases and J dropped 7 bases, with 17 bases sitting between them. Germline assignment: CDR1 SGHTS and CDR2 YDEGEE. This chain's CDR3 is CASSLGSGVFGEQYF. CDR3 nucleotides: TGTGCCAGCAGCTTGGGATCAGGGGTGTTCGGAGAGCAGTACTTC.

The V gene is TRBV12-3 or TRBV12-4, the J gene TRBJ1-5; tentative D call: TRBD1 (6 bases). The CDR3 loop spans 13 amino acids. Trimming cost V 3 bases and J 5 bases, with 8 bases left between them. In DNA, the CDR3 is TGTGCCAGCAGTTTCAACAGGGATCAGCCCCAGCATTTT. Its protein is CASSFNRDQPQHF.

The chain recombines TRBV21-1 with TRBJ2-1; TRBD2 was called by the table and not checked on the DNA. TRBV21-1 is a recognized pseudogene. The CDR3 loop spans 18 amino acids. The CDR3 DNA reads TGTGCCAGCAGCAAAGCTCAGCGGACTAGGGTCTCCTACAATGAGCAGTTCTTC. Its protein product is CASSKAQRTRVSYNEQFF.

This sequence joins TRBV28 and TRBJ1-1; tentatively, D is TRBD1 (5 bases). The CDR3 totals 12 residues. V lost 5 bases and J 5 bases, leaving 9 bases between the germline ends. From germline, CDR1 is MDHEN and CDR2 SYDVKM. CDR3 amino acids: CASSRGGTEAFF. CDR3 sequence (DNA): TGTGCCAGCAGTCGCGGGGGGACTGAAGCTTTCTTT.

V is TRBV19 and J is TRBJ1-1; tentative D call: TRBD1 (6 bases). Germline CDR1 LNHDA, CDR2 SQIVND (reference sequence). Trimming pared 7 bases from V and 1 base from J, leaving 22 bases between. The CDR3 contains 17 residues. CDR3: CASILEAGVVSNTEAFF. In DNA, the CDR3 is TGTGCCAGTATTTTAGAGGCAGGGGTAGTATCGAACACTGAAGCTTTCTTT.

For the CDR3, the DNA is TGCGCCAGCACCTTCGGGAGGGGCGCAGAGACCCAGTACTTC. As protein: CASTFGRGAETQYF. V gene TRBV5-1 combines with J gene TRBJ2-5; TRBD2 agrees at 8 bases. CDR1 and CDR2 from the germline V gene are SGHRS and YFSETQ. The CDR3 length is 14 residues. With 6 bases clipped from V and 4 bases from J, the junction kept 8 bases outside the gene matches.

This chain connects TRBV6-5 to TRBJ1-4; 9 positions match TRBD1. CDR1 and CDR2 from the germline V gene are MNHEY and SVGAGI. After removal of 6 bases from V and 8 bases from J, the junction contained 7 bases not matched to a gene. The length of the CDR3 is 14 residues. This CDR3 reads CASRPTGGQEKLFF. CDR3 in DNA: TGTGCCAGCAGACCGACAGGGGGACAGGAAAAACTGTTTTTT.

The chain is built from TRBV4-2 and TRBJ1-5; D is unresolved. The germline gives CDR1 LGHNA, CDR2 YNFKEQ. This CDR3 is built from 15 residues. V shed 1 base and J shed 0 bases, with 7 bases lying between them. CDR3 bases: TGTGCCAGCAGCCAAGCACGCAGTAGCAATCAGCCCCAGCATTTT. Protein: CASSQARSSNQPQHF.

The V gene is TRBV7-9, the J gene TRBJ2-7; D is unresolved. Trimming took off 0 bases at V and 6 bases at J, with 9 bases between the two ends. Germline V gene lookup returns CDR1 SEHNR and CDR2 FQNEAQ (reference sequence). This CDR3 has 13 residues. CDR3 protein: CASSLAALREQYF. The CDR3 DNA is TGTGCCAGCAGCTTAGCGGCCTTACGCGAGCAGTACTTC.

CDR3 in DNA: TGTGCCAGCAGCGAGGTCGTGTACGAGCAGTACTTC. Its protein is CASSEVVYEQYF. The chain recombines TRBV7-9 with TRBJ2-7; D is uncertain. The germline CDR1 and CDR2 sequences are SEHNR and FQNEAQ (reference sequence). This CDR3 has 12 residues. V lost 5 bases to trimming and J lost 4 bases, with 9 bases between them. The full variable domain, its missing parts supplied by reference TRBV7-9 and TRBJ2-7, is DTGVSQNPRHKITKRGQNVTFRCDPISEHNRLYWYRQTLGQGPEFLTYFQNEAQLEKSRLLSDRFSAERPKGSFSTLEIQRTEQGDSAMYLCASSEVVYEQYFGPGTRLTVT.

V and J are TRBV19 and TRBJ2-7; D is perhaps TRBD2 (6 bases). This CDR3 is 14 amino acids long. Germline CDR1 is LNHDA and CDR2 is SQIVND (reference sequence). V was cut by 6 bases and J by 0 bases, with 12 bases left in between. CDR3 coding DNA: TGTGCCAGTAGCTTCGGGGGAAGCTCCTACGAGCAGTACTTC. It specifies CASSFGGSSYEQYF.

The chain links TRBV9 to TRBJ2-3; 8 bases are a match to TRBD2. CDR3 length: 15 residues. J was trimmed by 4 bases and V by 4 bases; bases with no gene match: 8. Germline loops: CDR1 SGDLS, CDR2 YYNGEE. The chain's CDR3 is CASSSSAGGADTQYF. In nucleotides, the CDR3 is TGTGCCAGCAGCTCATCCGCGGGGGGAGCAGATACGCAGTATTTT.

This rearrangement joins TRBV19 to TRBJ2-2, with 9 bases identical to TRBD1. V gave up 6 bases and J gave up 8 bases; unmatched junction bases: 7. The CDR3 extends over 14 amino acids. In germline, CDR1 is LNHDA, CDR2 SQIVND (reference sequence). CDR3 sequence: CASRTGQGKGELFF. CDR3 nucleotides: TGTGCCAGTAGGACGGGACAGGGAAAGGGGGAGCTGTTTTTT. Full variable domain (missing parts from reference TRBV19 and TRBJ2-2): DGGITQSPKYLFRKEGQNVTLSCEQNLNHDAMYWYRQDPGQGLRLIYYSQIVNDFQKGDIAEGYSVSREKKESFPLTVTSAQKNPTAFYLCASRTGQGKGELFFGEGSRLTVL.

A note on this clone: At one boundary the junction diverges from the germline segment, which might be a read error. The rearrangement links TRBV12-3 or TRBV12-4 to TRBJ1-2; 8 bases align to TRBD1. The CDR3 runs 13 residues. The chain's CDR3 is CASSLGQGHGYTF. The CDR3 bases are TGTGCCAGCAGCTTAGGACAGGGCCATGGCTACACCTTC.

The rearrangement joins TRBV24-1 to TRBJ2-3, with D maybe TRBD1 (5 bases). This CDR3 has 14 amino acids. Trimming left V 3 bases short and J 2 bases short, with 8 bases between. Germline values: CDR1 KGHDR, CDR2 SFDVKD. This CDR3 is CATSDQGPTDTQYF. DNA for the CDR3: TGTGCCACCAGTGATCAGGGTCCCACAGATACGCAGTATTTT.

The chain employs TRBV6-2 or TRBV6-3 and TRBJ1-5; 11 nucleotides agree with TRBD1. J gave up 3 bases and V 2 bases, and 9 bases lay outside the gene matches. The CDR3 has 18 amino acids. Germline CDR1 is MNHEY and CDR2 is SVGEGT. CDR3 sequence (DNA): TGTGCCAGCAGTTACGAGGGGACAGGGGGACCCTTCAATCAGCCCCAGCATTTT. Translation gives CASSYEGTGGPFNQPQHF.

V gene TRBV2 combines with J gene TRBJ2-7; 7 bases are shared with TRBD1. The germline V gene encodes CDR1 SNHLY and CDR2 FYNNEI. V dropped 6 bases and J dropped 3; count of bases not matched to a gene: 8. The CDR3 has 14 amino acids. This CDR3 is CASSTGTEVYEQYF. The CDR3 DNA reads as TGTGCCAGCAGCACCGGGACAGAAGTCTACGAGCAGTACTTC.

The CDR3, as DNA: TGTGCCAGCAGCTTGGGGCGGGGATCTAGCGGGAACAATGAGCAGTTCTTC. Its translation is CASSLGRGSSGNNEQFF. This chain joins TRBV5-8 and TRBJ2-1; the match to TRBD2 covers 9 bases. The CDR3 extends over 17 amino acids. CDR1 and CDR2 (germline): SGHTS, YDEGEE. Unmatched junction bases numbered 9, after V lost 0 bases and J lost 5 bases.

The chain has TRBV6-1 and TRBJ1-5, with TRBD1 identical over 7 bases. Germline CDR1 is MNHNS and CDR2 is SASEGT. The CDR3 contains 15 residues. V trimming: 4 bases; J trimming: 8 bases; junction bases outside the gene matches: 11. As DNA, the CDR3 is TGTGCCAGCAGTGTTATCCGACAGGGCAGGGAGCCCCAGCATTTT. It yields the protein CASSVIRQGREPQHF.

The V gene is TRBV18, the J gene TRBJ1-2; TRBD1 agrees at 9 bases. J gave up 2 bases and V 4 bases, and 2 bases lay outside the gene matches. The CDR3 contains 14 residues. Germline values: CDR1 KGHSH, CDR2 LQKENI. The CDR3 region is CASSLDRGNYGYTF. In DNA, the CDR3 is TGTGCCAGCTCACTTGACAGGGGGAACTATGGCTACACCTTC. The whole variable domain, remainder taken from reference TRBV18 and TRBJ1-2, is NAGVMQNPRHLVRRRGQEARLRCSPMKGHSHVYWYRQLPEEGLKFMVYLQKENIIDESGMPKERFSAEFPKEGPSILRIQQVVRGDSAAYFCASSLDRGNYGYTFGSGTRLTVV.